This T cell receptor (beta chain) was obtained from a study of blood T cells in healthy people across ages. Regarding the study as a whole: Unsorted PBMCs ruled out conclusive naive versus antigen-experienced comparison.

This clonotype has just a few counts. No antigen is known for it. Sample-barcoded 5' priming and a J-beta primer mix drove a second PCR of 7 to 11 cycles. A template-switch adaptor that had 12 random nucleotides put a tag on each cDNA molecule. TCRdb ran MiXCR on the 5' RACE reads and lists one entry per CDR3 protein. The sample holds about 1.6 million distinct CDR3 sequences; almost 35% are singletons and the top ten take roughly 12%. Donor samples were obtained from healthy Caucasian individuals from Russia, aged about 6 to 100. Total RNA was extracted at no less than 5.5 micrograms per sample. The germline gives CDR1 SGHKS, CDR2 YYEKEE (reference sequence). V was cut by 4 bases and J by 2 bases, with 16 bases left in between. This CDR3 has 15 residues.

The clonotype comes from a woman aged 30 to 39 in good health. This chain uses TRBV5-5 with TRBJ2-7; D assignment may be TRBD1 or TRBD2 (5 bases each). Sequencing input: blood. CDR3 residues: CASSPLGTATYEQYF. The CDR3 bases are TGTGCCAGCAGCCCTCTAGGGACGGCCACCTACGAGCAGTACTTC.